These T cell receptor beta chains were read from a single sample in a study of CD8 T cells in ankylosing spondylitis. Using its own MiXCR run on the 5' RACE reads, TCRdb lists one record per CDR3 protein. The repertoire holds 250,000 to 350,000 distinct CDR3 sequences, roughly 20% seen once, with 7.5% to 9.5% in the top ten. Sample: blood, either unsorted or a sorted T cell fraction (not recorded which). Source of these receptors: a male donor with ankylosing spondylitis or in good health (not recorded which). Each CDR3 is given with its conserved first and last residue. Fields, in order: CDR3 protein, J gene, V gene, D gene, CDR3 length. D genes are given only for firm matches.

cdr3_aa: CATSDPTGTAKQETQYF
j_call: TRBJ2-5
v_call: TRBV24-1
d_call: TRBD1
cdr3_length: 17

cdr3_aa: CASSGGKNTEAFF
j_call: TRBJ1-1
v_call: TRBV18
d_call: .
cdr3_length: 13

cdr3_aa: CASSLAKQGAVYGYTF
j_call: TRBJ1-2
v_call: TRBV7-3
d_call: TRBD1
cdr3_length: 16

cdr3_aa: CASSLASRSYNEQFF
j_call: TRBJ2-1
v_call: TRBV7-8
d_call: .
cdr3_length: 15

cdr3_aa: CASSLLSSGRNSYNEQFF
j_call: TRBJ2-1
v_call: TRBV5-1
d_call: TRBD2
cdr3_length: 18

cdr3_aa: CSVEGAGLAGGTLNEQFF
j_call: TRBJ2-1
v_call: TRBV29-1
d_call: TRBD2
cdr3_length: 18

cdr3_aa: CASSYSITGTSGGNTGELFF
j_call: TRBJ2-2
v_call: TRBV6-2/TRBV6-3
d_call: TRBD2
cdr3_length: 20

cdr3_aa: CASSLDWGAYNEQFF
j_call: TRBJ2-1
v_call: TRBV11-1
d_call: .
cdr3_length: 15

cdr3_aa: CASSPGSADLPNEQFF
j_call: TRBJ2-1
v_call: TRBV5-1
d_call: .
cdr3_length: 16

cdr3_aa: CASSGDRGASYNSPLHF
j_call: TRBJ1-6
v_call: TRBV6-1
d_call: TRBD1
cdr3_length: 17

cdr3_aa: CASSQPQGQPNYGYTF
j_call: TRBJ1-2
v_call: TRBV5-1
d_call: TRBD1
cdr3_length: 16

cdr3_aa: CASSVPGLTQYF
j_call: TRBJ2-3
v_call: TRBV11-1
d_call: .
cdr3_length: 12

cdr3_aa: CASSVSSGTKEETQYF
j_call: TRBJ2-5
v_call: TRBV9
d_call: .
cdr3_length: 16

cdr3_aa: CSAREGSSSGNTIYF
j_call: TRBJ1-3
v_call: TRBV20-1
d_call: .
cdr3_length: 15

cdr3_aa: CASSLRGTANTGELFF
j_call: TRBJ2-2
v_call: TRBV5-1
d_call: .
cdr3_length: 16

cdr3_aa: CSARVAGASNEQFF
j_call: TRBJ2-1
v_call: TRBV20-1
d_call: TRBD2
cdr3_length: 14

cdr3_aa: CSVEDPTGGITEAFF
j_call: TRBJ1-1
v_call: TRBV29-1
d_call: TRBD1
cdr3_length: 15

cdr3_aa: CSARIGWGNTEAFF
j_call: TRBJ1-1
v_call: TRBV20-1
d_call: .
cdr3_length: 14

cdr3_aa: CASTPGSYTGELFF
j_call: TRBJ2-2
v_call: TRBV9
d_call: .
cdr3_length: 14

cdr3_aa: CASSESTPGSLGEQFF
j_call: TRBJ2-1
v_call: TRBV10-2
d_call: .
cdr3_length: 16

cdr3_aa: CASSETWTAGNTIYF
j_call: TRBJ1-3
v_call: TRBV2
d_call: .
cdr3_length: 15

cdr3_aa: CASSPGTGGLDTQYF
j_call: TRBJ2-3
v_call: TRBV6-1
d_call: TRBD1
cdr3_length: 15

cdr3_aa: CASSLDRTSYNEQFF
j_call: TRBJ2-1
v_call: TRBV14
d_call: .
cdr3_length: 15

cdr3_aa: CASRTQGAPTEAFF
j_call: TRBJ1-1
v_call: TRBV10-1
d_call: TRBD1
cdr3_length: 14

cdr3_aa: CASSLVRTDTQYF
j_call: TRBJ2-3
v_call: TRBV7-2
d_call: .
cdr3_length: 13

cdr3_aa: CASGNDDRVHGYTF
j_call: TRBJ1-2
v_call: TRBV12-5
d_call: TRBD1
cdr3_length: 14

cdr3_aa: CASSRDRDATNEKLFF
j_call: TRBJ1-4
v_call: TRBV4-1
d_call: TRBD1
cdr3_length: 16

cdr3_aa: CSGGGGSYGYTF
j_call: TRBJ1-2
v_call: TRBV29-1
d_call: .
cdr3_length: 12